The sequence of this T cell receptor beta chain was determined in a study of a mutant IDH1 vaccine in newly diagnosed glioma. Study as a whole: Patients, over weeks 1, 3, 5, 7, 11, 15, 19 and 23, received a total of eight vaccinations. The first vaccination came 4-6 weeks after radiotherapy alone, or with temozolomide cycles.

In regard to this clone: Its antigen is as yet unknown.

CDR1 is MNHEY, CDR2 SMNVEV, per germline (reference sequence). This CDR3 comprises 16 residues. Trimming shortened V by 6 bases and J by 7 bases, and 25 bases separated the two germline ends. Using immunoSEQ multiplex PCR, the repertoire was profiled, and TCRdb retains in-frame clones only, with some absent. The repertoire has fewer than 35,000 clones, approximately 88% of them found once; the top ten carry 2.5%. The time point is: week 23, last vaccination. It was 300 ug of mutant IDH1 20-mer peptide that made up each vaccine dose, given with topical imiquimod. The genes are TRBV27 and TRBJ2-7; possibly TRBD1 for D (7 bases). The material was PBMCs, obtained from a glioma patient whose treatment included an IDH1 peptide vaccine. The TCR originated in a man aged 35 to 55 with glioma. The CDR3 region is CASSRLPGGGPCEQYF. CDR3 bases: TGTGCCAGCAGCCGACTCCCAGGGGGAGGCCCGTGTGAGCAGTACTTC.